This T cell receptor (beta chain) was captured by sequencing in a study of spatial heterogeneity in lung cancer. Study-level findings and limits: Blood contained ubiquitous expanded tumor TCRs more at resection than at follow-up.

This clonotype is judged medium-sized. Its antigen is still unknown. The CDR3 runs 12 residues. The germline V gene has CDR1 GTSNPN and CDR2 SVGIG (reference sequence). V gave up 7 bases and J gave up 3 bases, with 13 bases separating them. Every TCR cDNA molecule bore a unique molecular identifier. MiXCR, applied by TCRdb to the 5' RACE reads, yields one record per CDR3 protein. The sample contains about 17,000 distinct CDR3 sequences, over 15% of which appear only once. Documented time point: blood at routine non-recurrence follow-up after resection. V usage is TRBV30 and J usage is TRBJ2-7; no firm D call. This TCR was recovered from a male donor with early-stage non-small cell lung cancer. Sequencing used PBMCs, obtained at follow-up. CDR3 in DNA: TGTGCCTATGGACGGTCCGACTACGAGCAGTACTTC. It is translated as CAYGRSDYEQYF.